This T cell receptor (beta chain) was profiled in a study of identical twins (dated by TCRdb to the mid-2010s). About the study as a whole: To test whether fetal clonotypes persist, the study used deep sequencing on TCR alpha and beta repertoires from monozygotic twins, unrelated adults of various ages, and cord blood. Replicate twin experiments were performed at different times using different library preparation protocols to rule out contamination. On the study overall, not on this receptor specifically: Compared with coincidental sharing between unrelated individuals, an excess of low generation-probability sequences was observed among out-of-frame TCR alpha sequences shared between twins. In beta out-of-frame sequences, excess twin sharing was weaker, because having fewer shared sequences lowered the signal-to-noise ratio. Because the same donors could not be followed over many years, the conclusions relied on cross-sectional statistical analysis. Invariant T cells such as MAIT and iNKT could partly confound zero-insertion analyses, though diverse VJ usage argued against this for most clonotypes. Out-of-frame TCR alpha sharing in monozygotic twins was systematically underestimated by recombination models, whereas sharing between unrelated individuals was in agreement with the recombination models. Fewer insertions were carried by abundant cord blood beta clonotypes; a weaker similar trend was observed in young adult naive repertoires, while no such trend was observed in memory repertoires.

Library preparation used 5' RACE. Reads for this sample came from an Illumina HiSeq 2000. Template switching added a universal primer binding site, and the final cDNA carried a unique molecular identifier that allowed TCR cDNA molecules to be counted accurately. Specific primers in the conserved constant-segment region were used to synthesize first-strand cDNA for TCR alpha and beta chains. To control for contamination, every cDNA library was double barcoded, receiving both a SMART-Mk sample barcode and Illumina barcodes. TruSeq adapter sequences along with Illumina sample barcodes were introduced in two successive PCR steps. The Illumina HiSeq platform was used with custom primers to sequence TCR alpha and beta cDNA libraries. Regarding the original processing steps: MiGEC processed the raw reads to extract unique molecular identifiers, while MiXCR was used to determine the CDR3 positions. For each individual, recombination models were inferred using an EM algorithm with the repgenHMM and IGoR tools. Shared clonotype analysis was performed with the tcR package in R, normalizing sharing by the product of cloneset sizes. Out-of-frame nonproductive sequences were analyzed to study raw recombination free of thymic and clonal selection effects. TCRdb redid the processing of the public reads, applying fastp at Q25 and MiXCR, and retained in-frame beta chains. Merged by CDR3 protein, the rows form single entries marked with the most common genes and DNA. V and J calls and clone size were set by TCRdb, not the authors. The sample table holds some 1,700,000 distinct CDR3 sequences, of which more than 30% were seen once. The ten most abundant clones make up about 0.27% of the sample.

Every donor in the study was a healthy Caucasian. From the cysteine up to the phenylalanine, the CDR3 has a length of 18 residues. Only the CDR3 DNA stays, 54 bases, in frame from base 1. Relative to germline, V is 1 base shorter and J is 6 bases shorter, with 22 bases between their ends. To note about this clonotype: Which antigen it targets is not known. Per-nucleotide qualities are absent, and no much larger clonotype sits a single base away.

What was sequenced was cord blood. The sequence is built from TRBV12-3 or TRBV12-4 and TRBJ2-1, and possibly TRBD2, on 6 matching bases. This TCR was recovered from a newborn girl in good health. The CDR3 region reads CASSLVRPAGGLSNEQFF. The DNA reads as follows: TGTGCCAGCAGTTTAGTCCGGCCAGCGGGTGGTTTGTCCAATGAGCAGTTCTTC.